The 32 T cell receptor beta chains below were found in one sample sequenced in a study of CD8 T cells in ankylosing spondylitis. TCRdb recomputed calls from the 5' RACE reads with MiXCR, one row per CDR3 protein. The data hold over 60,000 distinct CDR3 sequences, with roughly 5.3% observed a single time. Material for sequencing was blood, either unsorted or a sorted T cell fraction (not recorded which). The receptor set was obtained from a male donor with ankylosing spondylitis or in good health (not recorded which).

This clonotype was recorded at least ten times. The V call is TRBV23-1, the J call TRBJ2-1; the D is unclear. TRBV23-1 belongs to the ORF category, with a function that is uncertain. The CDR3 extends over 18 amino acids. V was trimmed by 0 bases and J by 6 bases, leaving 21 bases between them. CDR3 in amino acids: CASSQSRAKVEFGNEQFF. As DNA, the CDR3 is TGCGCCAGCAGTCAATCAAGGGCTAAAGTCGAATTTGGCAATGAGCAGTTCTTC.

This clonotype was detected many times. This sequence joins TRBV6-2 or TRBV6-3 and TRBJ1-5; D perhaps matches TRBD1 (5 bases). With 8 bases removed from V and 0 bases from J, the gap between germline ends came to 14 bases. The CDR3 is 15 amino acids. Germline V gene lookup returns CDR1 MNHEY and CDR2 SVGEGT. In DNA form, the CDR3 reads TGTGCCAGCGGCACAGGACATTATAGCAATCAGCCCCAGCATTTT. It encodes CASGTGHYSNQPQHF.

This clonotype was counted at least ten times. The rearrangement joins TRBV20-1 to TRBJ2-1; a possible D gene is TRBD2 (7 bases). The CDR3 contains 14 residues. Trimming took off 0 bases at V and 6 bases at J, with 12 bases between the two ends. Germline V gene sequence: CDR1 DFQATT, CDR2 SNEGSKA (reference sequence). Here the CDR3 reads CSARDGGGFNEQFF. The CDR3 DNA is TGCAGTGCTAGAGATGGGGGGGGCTTCAATGAGCAGTTCTTC.

At least ten counts were recorded for this clonotype. The J gene is TRBJ1-1, the V gene TRBV20-1, with 11 bases aligning to TRBD1. CDR3 size: 15 residues. Per the germline V gene, CDR1 is DFQATT and CDR2 is SNEGSKA (reference sequence). The ends lost 3 bases at V and 4 bases at J; junction bases unmatched: 7. Written as DNA, the CDR3 is TGCAGTGCTAGCGGGACAGGGGGTGTAGGCACTGAAGCTTTCTTT. It specifies CSASGTGGVGTEAFF.

The V gene is TRBV5-1, the J gene TRBJ2-5, with D possibly being TRBD1 or TRBD2 (5 bases each). Germline values: CDR1 SGHRS, CDR2 YFSETQ. Trimming pared 1 base from V and 4 bases from J, leaving 17 bases between. The CDR3 is 16 amino acids. In DNA, the CDR3 is TGCGCCAGCAGCTTGTCCCCTTACGGGGCTGGAGAGACCCAGTACTTC. Protein product: CASSLSPYGAGETQYF.

This clonotype appeared many times. V gene TRBV7-8 combines with J gene TRBJ2-3; the D is unclear. Trimming pared 3 bases from V and 5 bases from J, leaving 3 bases between. The CDR3 is 11 residues long. Germline CDR1 SGHVS, CDR2 FQNEAQ. The CDR3 DNA sequence: TGTGCCAGCAGCTTTGGAGATACGCAGTATTTT. Its translation is CASSFGDTQYF.

This clonotype was found many times. This rearrangement joins TRBV29-1 to TRBJ1-2; 10 nucleotides line up with TRBD1. The ends lost 4 bases at V and 4 bases at J; junction bases unmatched: 9. The germline V gene encodes CDR1 SQVTM and CDR2 ANQGSEA. The CDR3 loop spans 15 amino acids. CDR3 sequence reads: CSVVPSRDRGYGYTF. DNA for the CDR3: TGCAGCGTTGTACCCAGCCGGGACAGGGGCTATGGCTACACCTTC.

Ten or more counts support this clonotype. The chain recombines TRBV29-1 with TRBJ1-5; 9 bases line up with TRBD1. This CDR3 comprises 15 residues. The J segment lost 1 base and the V segment lost 4 bases, leaving 5 bases of the junction unmatched. Germline V gene sequence: CDR1 SQVTM, CDR2 ANQGSEA. In DNA, the CDR3 is TGCAGCGTTGGGACCGGGACAGGGAGCAATCAGCCCCAGCATTTT. Its translation is CSVGTGTGSNQPQHF.

The sample holds many counts of this clonotype. The chain recombines TRBV4-1 with TRBJ2-7; perhaps D is TRBD1 or TRBD2 (6 bases each). With 1 base removed from V and 3 bases from J, the gap between germline ends came to 16 bases. The V gene's germline CDR1 is MGHRA and CDR2 YSYEKL. This CDR3 is 16 amino acids long. The CDR3 region is CASSQGGGQGNYEQYF. Here the CDR3 DNA reads TGCGCCAGCAGCCAAGGAGGGGGGCAGGGCAACTACGAGCAGTACTTC.

This clonotype was seen at least ten times. The V gene is TRBV28, the J gene TRBJ2-2; perhaps TRBD1 as D (5 bases). CDR3 size: 12 residues. Looked up from germline, CDR1 is MDHEN and CDR2 is SYDVKM. Trimming pared 8 bases from V and 1 base from J, leaving 5 bases between. Here the CDR3 DNA reads TGTGCCAGCGACAGGAACACCGGGGAGCTGTTTTTT. This encodes CASDRNTGELFF.

The genes are TRBV18 and TRBJ2-7, with a possible D match to TRBD1 (6 bases). CDR1 and CDR2 (germline): KGHSH, LQKENI. The CDR3 spans 14 residues. V was shortened by 3 bases and J by 5 bases, with 14 bases between the two germline ends. CDR3 nucleotides: TGTGCCAGCTCACCGAACCCAGGGGTCCACGAGCAGTACTTC. Translating it yields CASSPNPGVHEQYF.

This clonotype was observed many times. The chain carries TRBV20-1 and TRBJ1-2, with TRBD1 matching 8 bases. The CDR3 extends over 13 amino acids. Germline CDR1 reads DFQATT; CDR2 reads SNEGSKA (reference sequence). J was trimmed by 8 bases and V by 3 bases; bases with no gene match: 8. The CDR3 DNA sequence: TGCAGTGCTAGTACGACAGGGGATAGGGGCTACACCTTC. This gives the protein CSASTTGDRGYTF.

This clonotype was observed many times. The chain recombines TRBV5-1 with TRBJ2-5, with 10 bases aligning to TRBD2. The V gene end was trimmed by 1 base and the J gene end by 4 bases; junction bases not matched to a gene: 7. CDR3 length: 16 residues. The germline V gene has CDR1 SGHRS and CDR2 YFSETQ. This chain's CDR3 is CASSLISGGAGETQYF. The DNA for the CDR3 is TGCGCCAGCAGCTTGATCAGCGGGGGGGCCGGAGAGACCCAGTACTTC.

This clonotype was observed at least ten times. The J gene is TRBJ1-6, the V gene TRBV5-8; a weak D match, TRBD1 (5 bases). With 3 bases removed from V and 7 bases from J, the gap between germline ends came to 11 bases. The CDR3 has 14 amino acids. From germline, CDR1 is SGHTS and CDR2 YDEGEE. The CDR3 DNA reads as TGTGCCAGCAGCTCGGGACGGCTGAATTCACCCCTCCACTTT. Its translation is CASSSGRLNSPLHF.

This clonotype was seen ten or more times. The chain uses TRBV20-1 and TRBJ1-1; D is possibly TRBD1 (6 bases). CDR1 and CDR2 from the germline V gene are DFQATT and SNEGSKA (reference sequence). The V end lost 2 bases, the J end lost 7 bases, and 23 bases lay between the germline ends. This CDR3 comprises 16 residues. This CDR3 is CSARISLAGESHEAFF. CDR3 DNA sequence: TGCAGTGCTAGAATTTCGTTGGCAGGGGAATCCCATGAAGCTTTCTTT.

This clonotype was picked up a small number of times. The CDR3 loop is CASSYGYGDTANQPQHF. In DNA form, the CDR3 reads TGTGCCAGCAGTTACGGGTACGGGGACACCGCCAATCAGCCCCAGCATTTT. The chain has TRBV6-6 and TRBJ1-5; perhaps TRBD1 as D (6 bases). Deletions cut 2 bases from V and 3 bases from J, with 17 bases between. This CDR3 region has 17 residues. Germline-derived CDR1 and CDR2 are MNHNY and SVGAGI (reference sequence).

This clonotype has a single count. This chain connects TRBV7-8 to TRBJ2-7, with D tentatively TRBD1 (6 bases). V shed 5 bases and J shed 4 bases, with 12 bases lying between them. Germline loops: CDR1 SGHVS, CDR2 FQNEAQ. This CDR3 comprises 13 residues. The chain's CDR3 is CASSRRDTYEQYF. The CDR3 coding sequence is TGTGCCAGCAGCCGCCGGGACACGTACGAGCAGTACTTC.

This clonotype was recorded at least ten times. The chain uses TRBV28 and TRBJ2-7; D not certain. The V gene's germline CDR1 is MDHEN and CDR2 SYDVKM. CDR3 size: 13 residues. Trimming took 6 bases from V and 5 from J, leaving 14 bases between them. CDR3 sequence: CASRASGGNEQYF. The CDR3 DNA reads TGTGCCAGCAGAGCTTCGGGTGGGAACGAGCAGTACTTC.

In this sample, this clonotype turned up many times. This chain connects TRBV9 to TRBJ2-1; 9 bases agree with TRBD2. The junction had 11 bases not matched to a gene; V was cut back by 2 bases and J by 2 bases. This CDR3 contains 18 residues. Germline CDR1 and CDR2: SGDLS and YYNGEE. CDR3 sequence: CASSVSGGLPVTYNEQFF. The CDR3 DNA reads as TGTGCCAGCAGCGTTAGCGGGGGCCTTCCCGTAACCTACAATGAGCAGTTCTTC.

This clonotype has ten or more counts. The chain is built from TRBV29-1 and TRBJ2-3; D is ambiguous. V was cut by 5 bases and J by 6 bases, with 12 bases left in between. Per the germline V gene, CDR1 is SQVTM and CDR2 is ANQGSEA. The CDR3 spans 12 residues. Here the CDR3 reads CSVTGGLDTQYF. In DNA, the CDR3 is TGCAGCGTTACTGGCGGTTTGGATACGCAGTATTTT.

At least ten counts were recorded for this clonotype. V is TRBV6-2 or TRBV6-3 and J is TRBJ1-1; 7 bases match TRBD1. Germline assignment: CDR1 MNHEY and CDR2 SVGEGT. V lost 6 bases to trimming and J lost 5 bases; unmatched junction nucleotides: 12. The CDR3 extends over 15 amino acids. CDR3: CASSRTGYEGTEAFF. The CDR3 DNA is TGTGCCAGCAGCCGGACAGGCTATGAAGGGACTGAAGCTTTCTTT.

This clonotype has a count of ten or more. The genes are TRBV7-2 and TRBJ1-2; D perhaps matches TRBD1 (6 bases). V was shortened by 5 bases and J by 5 bases, with 9 bases between the two germline ends. CDR3 length: 12 residues. Germline-derived CDR1 and CDR2 are SGHTA and FQGNSA. DNA of the CDR3: TGTGCCAGCAGCCGAGGGGGATATGGCTACACCTTC. This encodes CASSRGGYGYTF.

This clonotype was found many times. The chain joins TRBV10-3 to TRBJ1-4; D might be TRBD1 (5 bases). The CDR3 length is 16 residues. V was trimmed by 4 bases and J by 8 bases, leaving 20 bases between them. The germline gives CDR1 ENHRY, CDR2 SYGVKD. The CDR3 loop reads CAISVQGREGSEKLFF. CDR3 nucleotides: TGTGCCATCAGTGTCCAGGGTCGAGAGGGAAGCGAAAAACTGTTTTTT.

This clonotype appeared many times. This CDR3 is CASSFYRGNSPLHF. CDR3 DNA sequence: TGTGCCAGCAGTTTCTACAGGGGCAATTCACCCCTCCACTTT. The genes are TRBV28 and TRBJ1-6; the match to TRBD1 covers 7 bases. V trimming: 3 bases; J trimming: 7 bases; junction bases outside the gene matches: 3. Germline CDR1 is MDHEN and CDR2 is SYDVKM. CDR3 length: 14 residues.

In this sample, this clonotype turned up many times. This rearrangement joins TRBV12-3 or TRBV12-4 to TRBJ2-2, with D perhaps matching TRBD1 (5 bases). The CDR3 runs 14 residues. Trimming shortened V by 3 bases and J by 1 base, and 6 bases separated the two germline ends. The CDR3 loop is CASSFQGNTGELFF. Here the CDR3 DNA reads TGTGCCAGCAGTTTTCAGGGGAACACCGGGGAGCTGTTTTTT.

This clonotype was recorded at least ten times. The V and J genes are TRBV7-6 and TRBJ1-1; D perhaps matches TRBD1 (6 bases). This CDR3 has 15 amino acids. Germline loops: CDR1 SGHVS, CDR2 FNYEAQ. The germline V and J ends were trimmed by 3 bases and 7 bases, with 18 bases remaining between them. The CDR3 bases are TGTGCCAGCAGCTTTACTGGGGGGGCATACGGTGAAGCTTTCTTT. It yields the protein CASSFTGGAYGEAFF.

This clonotype has at least ten counts. V usage is TRBV9 and J usage is TRBJ2-1, with TRBD1 identical over 10 bases. Germline trimming cut 0 bases from V and 4 bases from J; bases unmatched to any gene: 1. This CDR3 is 15 amino acids long. In germline, CDR1 is SGDLS, CDR2 YYNGEE. CDR3 residues: CASSVGTGGYNEQFF. DNA of the CDR3: TGTGCCAGCAGCGTAGGGACAGGGGGTTACAATGAGCAGTTCTTC.

This clonotype was detected many times. V usage is TRBV4-3 and J usage is TRBJ1-5; no reliable D call. The CDR3 spans 15 residues. Germline lookup yields CDR1 LGHNA and CDR2 YSLEER. Trimming took 1 base from V and 3 from J, leaving 10 bases between them. The CDR3 reads CASSQAMAANQPQHF. The DNA of the CDR3 is TGCGCCAGCAGCCAAGCGATGGCGGCCAATCAGCCCCAGCATTTT.

This clonotype occurred many times. The chain joins TRBV12-3 or TRBV12-4 to TRBJ1-3, with 7 bases matching TRBD1. Trimming took 3 bases from V and 4 from J; bases not matched to a gene: 3. The CDR3 is 14 amino acids. DNA for the CDR3: TGTGCCAGCAGTTTGACAGGGCTGGGAAACACCATATATTTT. It codes for CASSLTGLGNTIYF.

This clonotype showed up many times. The DNA of the CDR3 is TGTGCCAGCAGCTTGGGTCCTGCCGTCATGAACACTGAAGCTTTCTTT. It translates to CASSLGPAVMNTEAFF. The chain joins TRBV5-5 to TRBJ1-1; no clear D gene. Trimming removed 0 bases at V and 0 bases at J, with 12 bases between. Germline CDR1 and CDR2: SGHKS and YYEKEE (reference sequence). The length of the CDR3 is 16 residues.

This clonotype was counted many times. This chain joins TRBV20-1 and TRBJ2-7; D unresolved. The ends were cut back, 3 bases at V and 2 bases at J, with 8 bases in the middle. CDR1 is DFQATT, CDR2 SNEGSKA, per germline (reference sequence). The CDR3 has 12 residues. The CDR3 nucleotides are TGCAGTGCTAGGGCAGGCACCTACGAGCAGTACTTC. This gives the protein CSARAGTYEQYF.

This clonotype was counted ten times or more. CDR3 coding DNA: TGCGCCAGCAGCTTGGGACACTCCGCAACTAATGAAAAACTGTTTTTT. Translating gives CASSLGHSATNEKLFF. The chain has TRBV5-1 and TRBJ1-4, with D unclear. Trimming cost V 0 bases and J 0 bases, with 9 bases left between them. Germline values: CDR1 SGHRS, CDR2 YFSETQ. This CDR3 comprises 16 residues. The full variable domain, in which reference TRBV5-1 and TRBJ1-4 provide the parts outside the CDR3, is KAGVTQTPRYLIKTRGQQVTLSCSPISGHRSVSWYQQTPGQGLQFLFEYFSETQRNKGNFPGRFSGRQFSNSRSEMNVSTLELGDSALYLCASSLGHSATNEKLFFGSGTQLSVL.